The 30 T cell receptor beta chains listed next were all sequenced from one sample in a study of T and B cells in COVID-19 patients. TRB was amplified from about 260-540 ng of blood genomic DNA. TRB rearrangements were amplified by multiplex PCR with BIOMED2 TRB-A/B primers. MiXCR, run by TCRdb on the multiplex PCR reads, gives a single entry per CDR3 protein. Among around 8,000 distinct CDR3 sequences listed, 26% were seen once. Sequencing was carried out using blood. These receptors came from a human donor with active COVID-19.

This chain uses TRBV20-1 with TRBJ1-5; D may be TRBD1 (6 bases). This CDR3 region has 14 residues. CDR1 is DFQATT, CDR2 SNEGSKA, per germline (reference sequence). V lost 1 base and J lost 4, with 11 bases in between. This CDR3 reads CSARGDISNQPQHF. As DNA, the CDR3 is TGCAGTGCTAGAGGGGACATTTCGAATCAGCCCCAGCATTTT.

This clonotype is labeled as medium-sized. The gene calls are TRBV19 and TRBJ1-1, with D tentatively TRBD1 (5 bases). CDR3 length: 14 residues. V lost 3 bases and J 1 base, leaving 9 bases between the germline ends. From germline, CDR1 is LNHDA and CDR2 SQIVND (reference sequence). The CDR3 loop reads CASSIQGANTEAFF. Written as DNA, the CDR3 is TGTGCCAGTAGTATTCAGGGCGCGAACACTGAAGCTTTCTTT.

About this clonotype itself: The junction differs from germline at one of its ends, possibly a read error. V usage is TRBV19 and J usage is TRBJ1-1, with D hard to call. CDR1 is LNHDA and CDR2 is SQIVND in the germline V gene (reference sequence). The CDR3 has 12 amino acids. The CDR3 nucleotides are TGTTCCAGTGGTATCAGTTCGGGAGGAGCTTTCTTT. Its translation: CSSGISSGGAFF.

This clonotype ranks as medium-sized. The chain recombines TRBV29-1 with TRBJ2-7; D possibly matches TRBD1 or TRBD2 (6 bases each). The CDR3 loop spans 11 amino acids. Germline CDR1 reads SQVTM; CDR2 reads ANQGSEA. V was shortened by 7 bases and J by 2 bases, with 9 bases between the two germline ends. CDR3 residues: CSARGPYEQYF. CDR3 DNA: TGCAGCGCTCGGGGGCCCTACGAGCAGTACTTC.

The CDR3 DNA sequence: TGTGCCAGCAGCCTTACAGTATACAATGAGCAGTTCTTC. This gives the protein CASSLTVYNEQFF. The rearrangement joins TRBV11-1 to TRBJ2-1; D uncertain. The V gene's germline CDR1 is SGHAT and CDR2 FQDESV (reference sequence). The CDR3 has 13 amino acids. V lost 5 bases and J 4 bases, leaving 9 bases between the germline ends.

The sample holds many counts of this clonotype. The chain recombines TRBV19 with TRBJ1-1; TRBD1 is a possible D gene (5 bases). Germline V gene lookup returns CDR1 LNHDA and CDR2 SQIVND (reference sequence). The CDR3 is 14 amino acids. Trimming shortened V by 7 bases and J by 3 bases, and 15 bases separated the two germline ends. CDR3 residues: CASIRQTGYTEAFF. The CDR3 DNA is TGTGCCAGTATCCGACAGACCGGGTACACTGAAGCTTTCTTT. Based on the CDR3 plus reference TRBV19 and TRBJ1-1, the full variable domain is DGGITQSPKYLFRKEGQNVTLSCEQNLNHDAMYWYRQDPGQGLRLIYYSQIVNDFQKGDIAEGYSVSREKKESFPLTVTSAQKNPTAFYLCASIRQTGYTEAFFGQGTRLTVV.

The chain combines TRBV4-2 with TRBJ2-2, with D maybe TRBD2 (7 bases). Trimming stripped 0 bases from V and 2 bases from J, with 13 bases between. The length of the CDR3 is 17 residues. Germline loops: CDR1 LGHNA, CDR2 YNFKEQ. CDR3 coding DNA: TGTGCCAGCAGCCAAGATAGTGGGGGGGCCAACACCGGGGAGCTGTTTTTT. As protein: CASSQDSGGANTGELFF.

The chain employs TRBV5-5 and TRBJ1-5; no definite D call. Germline V lookup: CDR1 SGHKS, CDR2 YYEKEE (reference sequence). CDR3 length: 15 amino acids. Trimming left V 1 base short and J 2 bases short, with 10 bases between. The CDR3 loop reads CASSLYSWGNQPQHF. CDR3 coding DNA: TGTGCCAGCAGCTTGTACAGCTGGGGCAATCAGCCCCAGCATTTT.

Of note for this clonotype: Since a much larger clone is just one base distant, this may be a read error. The chain carries TRBV19 and TRBJ2-5, with TRBD1 matching 9 bases. Germline V gene sequence: CDR1 LNHDA, CDR2 SQIVND (reference sequence). The CDR3 runs 15 residues. The DNA for the CDR3 is TGTGCCGGTAGTGCCACAGGGGGCGAATGGGAGACCCAGTACTTC. Residues: CAGSATGGEWETQYF.

On this clonotype itself: A single base separates this from a much larger clone, so it may be a read error. This is likely a read error, given that the CDR3 carries no conserved phenylalanine or tryptophan at its end. The chain uses TRBV6-5 and TRBJ2-1; 12 positions match TRBD2. The V segment lost 5 bases and the J segment 8 bases; nucleotides outside the gene matches: 7. Looked up from germline, CDR1 is MNHEY and CDR2 is SVGAGI. This CDR3 spans 15 amino acids. This chain's CDR3 is CASSVTSGGFDEQFL. The CDR3 DNA reads TGTGCCAGCAGTGTTACTAGCGGGGGGTTTGATGAGCAGTTCTTA.

V usage is TRBV6-2 or TRBV6-3 and J usage is TRBJ1-5; D ambiguous. Trimming stripped 6 bases from V and 8 bases from J, with 8 bases between. From germline, CDR1 is MNHEY and CDR2 SVGEGT. This CDR3 has 11 amino acids. The CDR3 is CASRDGEPQHF. Here the CDR3 DNA reads TGTGCCAGCAGAGACGGGGAGCCCCAGCATTTT.

For this clonotype: One end of the junction is discordant with germline, which a read error may explain. This rearrangement joins TRBV5-5 to TRBJ2-1, with 11 bases aligning to TRBD2. This CDR3 has 16 amino acids. Germline V gene data show CDR1 as SGHKS and CDR2 as YYEKEE (reference sequence). This CDR3 is CASSWRLAGPHNEQFF. CDR3 in DNA: TGCGCCAGCAGCTGGCGACTAGCGGGACCCCACAATGAGCAGTTCTTC.

This clonotype was seen a few times. The chain joins TRBV5-6 to TRBJ2-1; TRBD2 might be the D (7 bases). The length of the CDR3 is 15 residues. V was shortened by 5 bases and J by 3 bases, with 15 bases between the two germline ends. Germline values: CDR1 SGHDT, CDR2 YYEEEE. This CDR3 is CASSKRGGHYNEQFF. The CDR3 DNA reads TGTGCCAGCAGTAAAAGGGGGGGACACTACAATGAGCAGTTCTTC.

The sample holds a few counts of this clonotype. The chain uses TRBV24-1 and TRBJ2-5; 13 bases agree with TRBD2. Germline trimming cut 4 bases from V and 1 base from J; bases unmatched to any gene: 2. The CDR3 consists of 16 residues. The germline gives CDR1 KGHDR, CDR2 SFDVKD. CDR3 loop: CATSDGLAGVQETQYF. The DNA for the CDR3 is TGTGCCACCAGTGACGGACTAGCGGGAGTCCAAGAGACCCAGTACTTC.

This clonotype was detected many times. V is TRBV6-1 and J is TRBJ1-6; TRBD1 might be the D (6 bases). Trimming shortened V by 7 bases and J by 10 bases, and 26 bases separated the two germline ends. In germline, CDR1 is MNHNS, CDR2 SASEGT. CDR3 length: 17 residues. The CDR3 here is CASTSSVGGQGGSPLHF. The CDR3 nucleotides are TGTGCCAGCACCTCCAGTGTTGGGGGGCAGGGAGGCTCACCCCTCCACTTT.

The chain is built from TRBV5-1 and TRBJ2-1; 7 nucleotides agree with TRBD1. The V gene end was trimmed by 0 bases and the J gene end by 6 bases; junction bases not matched to a gene: 0. The CDR3 length is 13 residues. CDR1 and CDR2 (germline): SGHRS, YFSETQ. The CDR3 here is CASSLDRGNEQFF. The CDR3 DNA follows: TGCGCCAGCAGCTTGGACAGGGGCAATGAGCAGTTCTTC. Based on the CDR3 plus reference TRBV5-1 and TRBJ2-1, the full variable domain is KAGVTQTPRYLIKTRGQQVTLSCSPISGHRSVSWYQQTPGQGLQFLFEYFSETQRNKGNFPGRFSGRQFSNSRSEMNVSTLELGDSALYLCASSLDRGNEQFFGPGTRLTVL.

The chain uses TRBV24-1 and TRBJ2-1; D is possibly TRBD1 (6 bases). The germline V and J ends were trimmed by 1 base and 8 bases, with 11 bases remaining between them. Per germline, CDR1 KGHDR and CDR2 SFDVKD. The CDR3 sequence is 14 residues long. The CDR3 is CATSDLATGDEQFF. The CDR3 nucleotides read TGTGCCACCAGTGATTTAGCGACAGGCGATGAGCAGTTCTTC.

This clonotype was observed a few times. The CDR3 protein is CASSFPSHEQYF. The CDR3 DNA follows: TGTGCCAGCAGCTTTCCCAGCCACGAGCAGTACTTC. V usage is TRBV5-6 and J usage is TRBJ2-7; D unclear. V shed 2 bases and J shed 5 bases, with 8 bases lying between them. This CDR3 spans 12 amino acids. CDR1 SGHDT and CDR2 YYEEEE come from the germline V gene. Full variable domain (rest looked up from reference TRBV5-6 and TRBJ2-7): DAGVTQSPTHLIKTRGQQVTLRCSPKSGHDTVSWYQQALGQGPQFIFQYYEEEERQRGNFPDRFSGHQFPNYSSELNVNALLLGDSALYLCASSFPSHEQYFGPGTRLTVT.

This sequence joins TRBV6-2 or TRBV6-3 and TRBJ1-1; D may be TRBD1 (5 bases). Deletions cut 6 bases from V and 3 bases from J, with 20 bases between. CDR3 length: 16 amino acids. CDR1 is MNHEY, CDR2 SVGEGT, per germline. In DNA form, the CDR3 reads TGTGCCAGCAGATTCTCCCTGGACACCCCGGACACTGAAGCTTTCTTT. It yields the protein CASRFSLDTPDTEAFF.

This clonotype was detected only a few times. The J gene is TRBJ2-7, the V gene TRBV18, with 11 bases lining up with TRBD1. The CDR3 has 17 amino acids. Germline CDR1 is KGHSH and CDR2 is LQKENI. V dropped 3 bases and J dropped 2; count of bases not matched to a gene: 9. The CDR3 DNA follows: TGTGCCAGCTCACCCCTTTTTGGACAGGGGGCGGCCTACGAGCAGTACTTC. Its protein is CASSPLFGQGAAYEQYF.

The CDR3, as DNA: TGTGCCAGCAGCTTGTACGGGGTAGAGACCCAGTACTTC. Residues: CASSLYGVETQYF. The chain couples TRBV7-2 to TRBJ2-5; D may be TRBD2 (5 bases). The V and J ends lost 3 bases and 4 bases respectively, with 9 bases between them. The CDR3 runs to 13 residues. Germline values: CDR1 SGHTA, CDR2 FQGNSA.

The CDR3 region has the DNA TGTGCCAGCAGTTCCGGGAGAGGCCGGAACACTGAAGCTTTCTTT. It specifies CASSSGRGRNTEAFF. The J gene is TRBJ1-1, the V gene TRBV6-2 or TRBV6-3; D call uncertain. V was shortened by 4 bases and J by 1 base, with 13 bases between the two germline ends. The germline V gene has CDR1 MNHEY and CDR2 SVGEGT. The CDR3 runs to 15 residues.

This clonotype has just a few counts. The rearrangement uses TRBV12-3 or TRBV12-4 and TRBJ1-6, with TRBD1 identical over 7 bases. V lost 3 bases and J lost 6; bases outside the gene matches: 5. The CDR3 covers 15 residues. CDR3 protein: CASSFVDRTNSPLHF. In DNA, the CDR3 is TGTGCCAGCAGTTTCGTGGACAGGACTAATTCACCCCTCCACTTT.

This chain joins TRBV7-9 and TRBJ2-7; D not certain. This CDR3 is 15 amino acids long. The germline gives CDR1 SEHNR, CDR2 FQNEAQ (reference sequence). The germline V and J ends were trimmed by 5 bases and 3 bases, with 17 bases remaining between them. The CDR3 region has the DNA TGTGCCAGCAGCGTAAGCCCCGGGCGGTTCTACGAGCAGTACTTC. Translation: CASSVSPGRFYEQYF.

Sample share makes this clonotype medium-sized. The J gene is TRBJ2-2, the V gene TRBV6-4; unclear D gene. The CDR3 consists of 13 residues. Germline-derived CDR1 and CDR2 are MRHNA and SNTAGT. V was pared by 2 bases and J by 1 base, with 2 bases between. CDR3 in amino acids: CASSDGNTGELFF. CDR3 sequence (DNA): TGTGCCAGCAGTGACGGGAACACCGGGGAGCTGTTTTTT.

This chain connects TRBV6-1 to TRBJ1-1, with D perhaps TRBD1 (6 bases). Trimming took off 7 bases at V and 7 bases at J, with 13 bases between the two ends. Germline CDR1 reads MNHNS; CDR2 reads SASEGT. This CDR3 is built from 12 residues. CDR3 bases: TGTGCCAGCAAGTACAGGGCTAATGAAGCTTTCTTT. It is translated as CASKYRANEAFF.

The chain couples TRBV6-5 to TRBJ1-1, with TRBD1 matching 7 bases. The ends lost 4 bases at V and 1 base at J; junction bases unmatched: 9. The CDR3 is made up of 16 amino acids. Germline CDR1 reads MNHEY; CDR2 reads SVGAGI. CDR3 protein: CASSLIGDRENTEAFF. The CDR3 nucleotides read TGTGCCAGCAGTTTAATAGGAGACAGGGAGAACACTGAAGCTTTCTTT.

The chain uses TRBV6-2 or TRBV6-3 and TRBJ1-1, with D possibly being TRBD1 (5 bases). The CDR3 extends over 14 amino acids. Looked up from germline, CDR1 is MNHEY and CDR2 is SVGEGT. Trimming cost V 2 bases and J 1 base, with 8 bases left between them. The CDR3 bases are TGTGCCAGCAGTTACGGGGACCCGAACACTGAAGCTTTCTTT. This translates into CASSYGDPNTEAFF.

Relative to its sample, this clonotype is medium-sized. The CDR3 DNA reads TGTGCCAGCAGAGTCCACCGGAATGAAAAACTGTTTTTT. It yields the protein CASRVHRNEKLFF. The chain couples TRBV6-5 to TRBJ1-4; no reliable D call. The germline V gene has CDR1 MNHEY and CDR2 SVGAGI. CDR3 length equals 13 residues. Trimming cost V 6 bases and J 5 bases, with 10 bases left between them.

This clonotype was found many times. The rearrangement joins TRBV6-4 to TRBJ2-3; 16 bases fit TRBD2. In germline, CDR1 is MRHNA, CDR2 SNTAGT. CDR3 length equals 16 residues. V lost 2 bases, J lost 4 bases, and 0 bases stayed unmatched. The CDR3 protein is CASSDGTSGGADTQYF. CDR3 bases: TGTGCCAGCAGTGACGGGACTAGCGGGGGGGCAGATACGCAGTATTTT.